These 21 T cell receptor beta chains came from one sample sequenced in a study of T cells in women clearing cervical HPV infection. Using immunoSEQ multiplex PCR, the repertoire was profiled, and TCRdb retains in-frame clones only, with some absent. The record lists 25,000 to 35,000 clones, of which the ten most abundant hold approximately 22%. Sequencing input: blood buffy coat. The receptors originated from a woman between 18 and 70 years old with a cervical HPV16 infection that either progressed to CIN3+ or cleared (not recorded which).

Turning to this clone: The read stops 3 residues short of the end of the CDR3; the missing end is completed from the germline J gene. The rearrangement uses TRBV30 and TRBJ1-2; 7 nucleotides align to TRBD1. The CDR3 runs 12 residues. Germline V lookup: CDR1 GTSNPN, CDR2 SVGIG (reference sequence). The CDR3 region is CAWSYRDSLYTF. The covered CDR3 bases are TGTGCCTGGAGTTACCGGGACAGCCTT.

A note on this clone: The CDR3 end is not reached by the read, which stops 3 residues before it; the germline J gene fills it in. The chain employs TRBV6-4 and TRBJ2-1; 7 bases match TRBD1. V gave up 2 bases and J gave up 8 bases; unmatched junction bases: 6. Germline V gene data show CDR1 as MRHNA and CDR2 as SNTAGT. The CDR3 is made up of 14 amino acids. CDR3 DNA (partial): TGTGCCAGCAGTGACCCCCGACAGGGCCATGAG. This codes for CASSDPRQGHE. The CDR3 in its entirety is CASSDPRQGHEQFF.

Notes on this clone: Other nucleotide sequences from this sample produce the same CDR3. Incomplete CDR3 DNA: TGTGCCAGCAGCCCCGACAGCTACGAA. The encoded protein is CASSPDSYE. The CDR3 in full is CASSPDSYEAFF. The rearrangement links TRBV7-9 to TRBJ1-1; perhaps TRBD1 as D (5 bases). The read ends 3 residues shy of where the CDR3 ends; the end is completed using the germline J gene. Per the germline V gene, CDR1 is SEHNR and CDR2 is FQNEAQ (reference sequence). The CDR3 covers 12 residues.

The sequenced part of the CDR3 DNA is TGCAGTGCCCCTCCCCGCCACCGCGTCCACGAG. It specifies CSAPPRHRVHE. The full CDR3 sequence reads CSAPPRHRVHEQYF. The chain couples TRBV20-1 to TRBJ2-7; D is ambiguous. The CDR3 is cut off 3 residues early in the read; its end comes from the germline J gene. V lost 6 bases, J lost 5 bases, and 20 bases lay in between. Germline values: CDR1 DFQATT, CDR2 SNEGSKA (reference sequence). The CDR3 loop spans 14 amino acids.

Of note for this clone: The CDR3 extends 3 residues past the end of the read, so its final part is completed from the germline J gene. The rearrangement links TRBV11-3 to TRBJ1-1; 8 positions agree with TRBD1. Germline-derived CDR1 and CDR2 are SGHNT and YENEEA. CDR3 length: 15 residues. V lost 5 bases and J lost 0; bases outside the gene matches: 5. CDR3 bases read: TGTGCCAGCAGCCCCCGACAGGGGTTGAACACTGAA. This translates into CASSPRQGLNTE. The full CDR3 reads CASSPRQGLNTEAFF.

To note about this clone: The sequenced fragment ends 3 residues before the CDR3 boundary, so the rest is inferred from the germline J gene. The rearrangement joins TRBV5-6 to TRBJ2-7; TRBD2 aligns across 10 bases. Germline loops: CDR1 SGHDT, CDR2 YYEEEE. The CDR3 extends over 15 amino acids. V shed 4 bases and J 2 bases; nucleotides not matched to a gene: 6. The DNA read from the CDR3 is TGTGCCAGCAGCCAAGGACTAGCGGACACCTACGAG. Its translation: CASSQGLADTYE. The whole CDR3 sequence reads CASSQGLADTYEQYF. Supplemented by reference TRBV5-6 and TRBJ2-7, the full variable domain reads DAGVTQSPTHLIKTRGQQVTLRCSPKSGHDTVSWYQQALGQGPQFIFQYYEEEERQRGNFPDRFSGHQFPNYSSELNVNALLLGDSALYLCASSQGLADTYEQYFGPGTRLTVT.

Concerning this clone itself: The CDR3 is cut off 3 residues early in the read; its end comes from the germline J gene. The V gene is TRBV2, the J gene TRBJ2-3; 11 bases match TRBD2. Germline V gene data show CDR1 as SNHLY and CDR2 as FYNNEI. This CDR3 contains 15 residues. V gave up 10 bases and J gave up 1 base; unmatched junction bases: 7. The CDR3: CAIQTSGSGTDTQYF. The DNA read from the CDR3 is TGTGCCATCCAAACTAGCGGGAGCGGCACAGATACG.

On this clone itself: The CDR3 end is not reached by the read, which stops 3 residues before it; the germline J gene fills it in. The chain joins TRBV12-3 or TRBV12-4 to TRBJ2-3; weak D call: TRBD1 (6 bases). Trimming removed 5 bases at V and 6 bases at J, with 12 bases between. The CDR3 is 13 residues long. The CDR3 region is CASSGLRGDTQYF. The CDR3 bases that were read are TGTGCCAGCAGTGGTCTGAGGGGGGATACG.

Turning to this clone: The read terminates 3 residues ahead of where the CDR3 ends, so the germline J gene completes it. This chain links TRBV19 with TRBJ1-1; D is uncertain. V was clipped by 2 bases and J by 1 base, with 11 bases between them. This CDR3 has 15 residues. Germline V gene sequence: CDR1 LNHDA, CDR2 SQIVND (reference sequence). The part of the CDR3 DNA that was read is TGTGCCAGTAGTATACCCCGGGGAGCGAACACTGAA. It specifies CASSIPRGANTE. The CDR3 in full is CASSIPRGANTEAFF. Full variable domain (remainder filled in from reference TRBV19 and TRBJ1-1): DGGITQSPKYLFRKEGQNVTLSCEQNLNHDAMYWYRQDPGQGLRLIYYSQIVNDFQKGDIAEGYSVSREKKESFPLTVTSAQKNPTAFYLCASSIPRGANTEAFFGQGTRLTVV.

Details on this clone: The missing CDR3 end, 3 residues past where the read stops, is filled in from the germline J gene. The chain combines TRBV5-4 with TRBJ1-1; 8 positions match TRBD1. Looked up from germline, CDR1 is SGHNT and CDR2 is YYREEE (reference sequence). Unmatched junction bases numbered 11, after V lost 3 bases and J lost 7 bases. This CDR3 spans 15 amino acids. The sequenced CDR3 bases are TGTGCCAGCAGCTCCACGTCGACAGGGGTGATTGAA. Translation: CASSSTSTGVIE. The entire CDR3 protein is CASSSTSTGVIEAFF.

On this clone: Read data end 3 residues before the CDR3 end; the end is taken from the germline J gene. The chain combines TRBV14 with TRBJ1-4; 8 bases agree with TRBD1. V dropped 4 bases and J dropped 8; count of bases not matched to a gene: 12. The CDR3 covers 16 residues. Per germline, CDR1 SGHDN and CDR2 FVKESK. The DNA read from the CDR3 is TGTGCCAGCAGCCTCCGGGACAGGAAGAGAAGGGAAAAA. It yields the protein CASSLRDRKRREK. The full CDR3 is CASSLRDRKRREKLFF.

Turning to this clone: The read halts 3 residues ahead of the CDR3 end, with the missing end drawn from the germline J gene. J is TRBJ2-1 and V is TRBV10-2; 10 bases line up with TRBD2. CDR1 is WSHSY and CDR2 is SAAADI in the germline V gene. V was clipped by 5 bases and J by 3 bases; unmatched bases: 13. The CDR3 loop spans 18 amino acids. The CDR3: CASSKSPSGSWGYNEQFF. The part of the CDR3 DNA that was read is TGCGCCAGCAGTAAAAGCCCTAGCGGGAGTTGGGGCTACAATGAG.

About this clone: An end of the junction does not agree with germline; a read error may underlie this. The CDR3 goes on 3 residues after the read ends, and that part is filled in from the germline J gene. The same CDR3 arises from other DNA sequences in this sample as well. The rearrangement joins TRBV19 to TRBJ1-3; TRBD1 aligns across 9 bases. The CDR3 spans 15 residues. Germline assignment: CDR1 LNHDA and CDR2 SQIVND (reference sequence). CDR3 DNA (partial): TGTGCCAGTCAATACAGGGGGCGTTCTGGAAACACA. Protein: CASQYRGRSGNT. The entire CDR3 sequence reads CASQYRGRSGNTIYF. Full variable domain (missing parts from reference TRBV19 and TRBJ1-3): DGGITQSPKYLFRKEGQNVTLSCEQNLNHDAMYWYRQDPGQGLRLIYYSQIVNDFQKGDIAEGYSVSREKKESFPLTVTSAQKNPTAFYLCASQYRGRSGNTIYFGEGSWLTVV.

The CDR3 bases that were read are TGTGCCAGTAGTATGAACGGACTAGCGGGAGGGTACACAGATACG. Its translation: CASSMNGLAGGYTDT. The full CDR3 protein reads CASSMNGLAGGYTDTQYF. This rearrangement joins TRBV19 to TRBJ2-3; 15 nucleotides line up with TRBD2. With the read ending 3 residues before the CDR3 end, the germline J gene is used to fill in that end. Looked up from germline, CDR1 is LNHDA and CDR2 is SQIVND (reference sequence). This CDR3 region has 18 residues. V was clipped by 3 bases and J by 2 bases; unmatched bases: 6.

Turning to this clone: The read falls 3 residues short of the CDR3 end, and the missing part is taken from the germline J gene. This chain joins TRBV10-3 and TRBJ2-3; tentative D call: TRBD2 (5 bases). V was pared by 6 bases and J by 1 base, with 11 bases between. Germline assignment: CDR1 ENHRY and CDR2 SYGVKD. The CDR3 runs to 14 residues. The CDR3 reads CAIRGISGTDTQYF. The sequenced CDR3 bases are TGTGCCATCAGAGGGATTAGCGGCACAGATACG.

A note on this clone: Read coverage stops 3 residues before the CDR3 terminus; the germline J gene supplies the remainder. The V call is TRBV12-3 or TRBV12-4, the J call TRBJ2-3; 9 bases match TRBD2. This CDR3 has 14 amino acids. The V and J ends lost 6 bases and 4 bases, in that order; junction bases with no gene match: 5. The CDR3 is CASSLTSGSDTQYF. CDR3 DNA, as far as it was read: TGTGCCAGCAGCCTGACTAGCGGCTCAGATACG.

Regarding this clone: The observed sequence ends 3 residues before the CDR3 terminus, with the missing tail filled in from the germline J gene. The genes are TRBV20-1 and TRBJ1-2, with 9 nucleotides matching TRBD1. V lost 1 base and J lost 6; bases outside the gene matches: 18. Per the germline V gene, CDR1 is DFQATT and CDR2 is SNEGSKA (reference sequence). This CDR3 contains 18 residues. This CDR3 is CSARALLTLDRGRDGYTF. Partial CDR3 DNA: TGCAGTGCTAGAGCGCTGCTGACCTTGGACAGGGGTCGGGATGGC.

On this clone: Additional DNA sequences in this sample encode the identical CDR3. CDR3: CASSQGESGNTIYF. The covered CDR3 bases are TGTGCCAGTAGTCAGGGGGAGTCTGGAAACACC. This chain links TRBV19 with TRBJ1-3; 7 nucleotides align to TRBD1. The CDR3 is cut off 3 residues early in the read; its end comes from the germline J gene. Germline V gene data show CDR1 as LNHDA and CDR2 as SQIVND (reference sequence). The V gene end was trimmed by 5 bases and the J gene end by 1 base; junction bases not matched to a gene: 2. The CDR3 is made up of 14 amino acids.

To note about this clone: With the read ending 3 residues before the CDR3 end, the germline J gene is used to fill in that end. The genes are TRBV5-4 and TRBJ1-4; no firm D call. CDR1 and CDR2 from the germline V gene are SGHNT and YYREEE (reference sequence). The CDR3 is 14 residues long. Trimming took off 4 bases at V and 5 bases at J, with 12 bases between the two ends. The CDR3 bases that were read are TGTGCCAGCAGCCCGGACTTGGGCAATGAAAAA. It encodes CASSPDLGNEK. In full, the CDR3 is CASSPDLGNEKLFF.

Details on this clone: The CDR3 is cut off 3 residues early in the read; its end comes from the germline J gene. The chain employs TRBV19 and TRBJ1-2; D perhaps matches TRBD1 (5 bases). Germline CDR1 is LNHDA and CDR2 is SQIVND (reference sequence). The CDR3 loop spans 16 amino acids. The CDR3 is CASSIDHLRSGVDYTF. The sequenced CDR3 bases are TGTGCCAGTAGTATAGATCACCTCAGGTCGGGGGTTGAC.

As for this clone: The read terminates 3 residues before the CDR3 end, so the remaining end is supplied by the germline J gene. The rearrangement uses TRBV19 and TRBJ1-5, with a tentative D call TRBD1 (5 bases). V was cut by 7 bases and J by 2 bases, with 15 bases left in between. Germline V gives CDR1 LNHDA, CDR2 SQIVND (reference sequence). The CDR3 has 15 residues. CDR3 bases read: TGTGCCAGTAAGGTCGAGGGGAGTCGCAATCAGCCC. Translated, it gives CASKVEGSRNQP. Given in full, the CDR3 is CASKVEGSRNQPQHF.